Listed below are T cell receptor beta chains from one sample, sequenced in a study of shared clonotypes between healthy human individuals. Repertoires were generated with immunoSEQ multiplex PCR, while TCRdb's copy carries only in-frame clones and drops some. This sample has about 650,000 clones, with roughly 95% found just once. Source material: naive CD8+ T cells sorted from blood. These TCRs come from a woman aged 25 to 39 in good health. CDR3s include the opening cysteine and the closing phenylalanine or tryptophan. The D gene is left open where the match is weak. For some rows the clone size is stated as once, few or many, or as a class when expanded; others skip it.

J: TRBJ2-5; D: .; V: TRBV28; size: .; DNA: TGTGCCAGCAGTTTAAGGTTAGAAGAGACCCAGTACTTC; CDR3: CASSLRLEETQYF
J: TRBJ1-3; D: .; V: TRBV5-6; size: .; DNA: TGTGCCAGCAGCGGAGAGGGACGGAACTCTGGAAACACCATATATTTT; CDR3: CASSGEGRNSGNTIYF
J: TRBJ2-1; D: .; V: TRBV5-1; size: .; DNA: TGCGCCAGCAATTTCGCGCCCAACAATGAGCAGTTCTTC; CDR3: CASNFAPNNEQFF
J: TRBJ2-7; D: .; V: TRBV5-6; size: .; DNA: TGTGCCAGCAGCTTGGGGGGGTACGAGCAGTACTTC; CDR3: CASSLGGYEQYF
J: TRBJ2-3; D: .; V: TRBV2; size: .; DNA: TGTGCCAGCAGTGAGACAAACACAGATACGCAGTATTTT; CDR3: CASSETNTDTQYF
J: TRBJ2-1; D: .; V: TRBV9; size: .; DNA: TGTGCCAGCAGCGTAGACAATGAGCAGTTCTTC; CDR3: CASSVDNEQFF
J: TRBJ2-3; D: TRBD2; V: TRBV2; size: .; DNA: TGTGCCAGCAGTTCGACGTTAGCGGGAGTGGGAGATACGCAGTATTTT; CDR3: CASSSTLAGVGDTQYF
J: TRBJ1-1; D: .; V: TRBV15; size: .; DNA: TGTGCCACCAGCGGAGGGGGCACTGAAGCTTTCTTT; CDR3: CATSGGGTEAFF
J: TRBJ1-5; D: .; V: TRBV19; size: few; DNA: TGTGCCAGTAGTGTCCGGGATAGCAATCAGCCCCAGCATTTT; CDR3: CASSVRDSNQPQHF
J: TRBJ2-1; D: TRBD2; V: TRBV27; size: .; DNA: TGTGCCAGCAGTCCCCATAGCGGGACCTACAATGAGCAGTTCTTC; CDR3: CASSPHSGTYNEQFF
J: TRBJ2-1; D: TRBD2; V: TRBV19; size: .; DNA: TGTGCCAGTAGTATAGGACGACTAGCGTCCAATGAGCAGTTCTTC; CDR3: CASSIGRLASNEQFF
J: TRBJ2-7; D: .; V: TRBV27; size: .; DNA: TGTGCCAGCAGTCCCCTCCGGAATCTCTCCTACGAGCAGTACTTC; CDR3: CASSPLRNLSYEQYF
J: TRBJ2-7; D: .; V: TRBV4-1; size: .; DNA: TGCGCCAGCAGCCAGGGACTCGGCTACGAGCAGTACTTC; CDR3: CASSQGLGYEQYF
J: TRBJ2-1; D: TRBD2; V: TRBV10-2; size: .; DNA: TGCGCCAGCAGTCTTATGAGCGGGAGGGCCGGGGATGAGCAGTTCTTC; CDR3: CASSLMSGRAGDEQFF
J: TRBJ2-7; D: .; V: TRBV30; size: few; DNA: TGTGCCTGGAGTGTACTAGACGGATCCTACGAGCAGTACTTC; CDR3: CAWSVLDGSYEQYF
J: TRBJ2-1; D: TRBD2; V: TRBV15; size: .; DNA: TGTGCCACCAGCAGGAGGACTAGCGGGGCCTACAATGAGCAGTTCTTC; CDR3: CATSRRTSGAYNEQFF
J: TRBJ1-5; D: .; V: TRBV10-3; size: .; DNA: TGTGCCATCAGTGGCGGCAATCAGCCCCAGCATTTT; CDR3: CAISGGNQPQHF
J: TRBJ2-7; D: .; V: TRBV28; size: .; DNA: TGTGCCAGCAGTTTATGGAGGGACGAGCAGTACTTC; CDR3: CASSLWRDEQYF